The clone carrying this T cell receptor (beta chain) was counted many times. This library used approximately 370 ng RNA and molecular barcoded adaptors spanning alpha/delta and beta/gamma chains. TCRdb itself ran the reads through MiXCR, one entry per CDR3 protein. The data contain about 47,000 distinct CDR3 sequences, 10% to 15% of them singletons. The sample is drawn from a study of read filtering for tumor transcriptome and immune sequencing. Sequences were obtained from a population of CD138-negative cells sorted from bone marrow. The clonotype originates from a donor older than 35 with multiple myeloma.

The chain's CDR3 is CASSPPSNGRINEQFF. The CDR3 DNA follows: TGTGCCAGCAGCCCTCCCTCGAACGGGAGGATCAATGAGCAGTTCTTC. V gene TRBV7-9 combines with J gene TRBJ2-1; TRBD2 aligns across 7 bases. The germline V gene has CDR1 SEHNR and CDR2 FQNEAQ (reference sequence). V was clipped by 5 bases and J by 6 bases; unmatched bases: 13. The CDR3 length is 16 residues.